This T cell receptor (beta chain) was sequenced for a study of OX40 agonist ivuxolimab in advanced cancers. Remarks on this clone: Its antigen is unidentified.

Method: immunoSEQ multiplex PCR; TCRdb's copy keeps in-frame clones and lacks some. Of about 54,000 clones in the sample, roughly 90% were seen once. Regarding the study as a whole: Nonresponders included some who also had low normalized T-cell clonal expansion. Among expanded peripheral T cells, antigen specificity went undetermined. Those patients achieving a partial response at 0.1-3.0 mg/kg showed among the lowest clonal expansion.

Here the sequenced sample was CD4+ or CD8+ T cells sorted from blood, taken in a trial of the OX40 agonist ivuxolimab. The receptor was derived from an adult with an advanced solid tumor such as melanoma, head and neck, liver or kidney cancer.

The CDR3 DNA sequence: TGTGCCACCAGCAGAGATGGGAGCGGGAGAGATAATGAGCAGTTCTTC. As protein: CATSRDGSGRDNEQFF. The chain uses TRBV15 and TRBJ2-1, with TRBD2 matching over 8 bases. The CDR3 totals 16 residues. Germline values: CDR1 LNHNV, CDR2 YYDKDF (reference sequence). J lost 7 bases, V lost 0 bases, and 8 bases had no gene match. Complete variable domain (other parts from reference TRBV15 and TRBJ2-1): DAMVIQNPRYQVTQFGKPVTLSCSQTLNHNVMYWYQQKSSQAPKLLFHYYDKDFNNEADTPDNFQSRRPNTSFCFLDIRSPGLGDTAMYLCATSRDGSGRDNEQFFGPGTRLTVL.